These T cell receptor beta chains were read from a single sample in a study of T cell responses to AZD1222 COVID-19 vaccine. Assay: immunoSEQ multiplex PCR; the TCRdb copy retains only in-frame clones and omits some. In the table there are some 180,000 clones, 90% to 95% of which are singletons. Source: peripheral blood, taken 28 days after the second dose of the MenACWY control vaccine. The receptors were sampled from an adult who received the MenACWY meningococcal vaccine as a control. Both conserved end residues are part of each CDR3. A D gene is named only where the DNA matches it firmly. The size entry is marked missing in some rows and otherwise reads once, few, many or a size class.

-	TRBV7-2	TRBJ1-1	TRBD1	CASSLVGQEHFF	TGTGCCAGCAGCTTAGTAGGACAGGAGCATTTCTTT
-	TRBV2	TRBJ1-2	-	CASGQDYGYTF	TGTGCCAGCGGACAAGACTATGGCTACACCTTC
-	TRBV3-1/TRBV3-2	TRBJ2-1	-	CASSQSTGFGGEQFF	TGTGCCAGCAGCCAATCAACAGGGTTTGGGGGTGAGCAGTTCTTC
-	TRBV24-1	TRBJ1-4	-	CATSDRSAADNEKLFF	TGTGCCACCAGTGATAGGTCGGCAGCCGATAATGAAAAACTGTTTTTT
-	TRBV2	TRBJ1-1	-	CASIEITHRVTEAFF	TGTGCCAGCATCGAAATCACTCACAGGGTAACTGAAGCTTTCTTT
-	TRBV19	TRBJ1-2	TRBD1	CASSTTRQGQSGYTF	TGTGCCAGTAGTACGACCCGACAGGGTCAGAGTGGCTACACCTTC
-	TRBV7-2	TRBJ2-2	-	CASSPQSTGELFF	TGTGCCAGCAGCCCTCAATCTACCGGGGAGCTGTTTTTT
-	TRBV3-1/TRBV3-2	TRBJ1-2	-	CASSHLYGYTF	TGTGCCAGCAGCCATCTGTATGGCTACACCTTC
-	TRBV7-6	TRBJ2-1	-	CASSLDRVNEQFF	TGTGCCAGCAGCTTAGACAGGGTGAATGAGCAGTTCTTC
-	TRBV5-4	TRBJ2-3	-	CASSLVPSPRGEVADTQYF	TGTGCCAGCAGTCTCGTGCCTTCCCCTCGGGGAGAAGTTGCAGATACGCAGTATTTT
-	TRBV19	TRBJ1-1	TRBD1	CASSPRQGGDEAFF	TGTGCCAGTAGTCCGCGACAGGGAGGAGATGAAGCTTTCTTT
-	TRBV18	TRBJ1-1	-	CASSPAISRGTEAFF	TGTGCCAGCTCACCGGCCATCTCAAGGGGGACTGAAGCTTTCTTT
-	TRBV15	TRBJ2-5	-	CATSRDRHQETQYF	TGTGCCACCAGCAGAGACCGCCACCAAGAGACCCAGTACTTC
-	TRBV4-2	TRBJ2-3	TRBD2	CASSQSSGADTQYF	TGTGCCAGCAGTCAGTCTAGCGGGGCAGATACGCAGTATTTT
few	TRBV5-4	TRBJ1-1	-	CASSLSRANTEAFF	TGTGCCAGCAGCCTCAGCAGGGCGAACACTGAAGCTTTCTTT
-	TRBV24-1	TRBJ2-7	TRBD1	CATSDSQGTGSNEQYF	TGTGCCACCAGTGATTCCCAGGGGACAGGTTCAAACGAGCAGTACTTC
-	TRBV2	TRBJ1-1	-	CASSPKMNTEAFF	TGTGCCAGCAGCCCCAAGATGAACACTGAAGCTTTCTTT
-	TRBV7-2	TRBJ1-4	-	CASSSLSTNEKLFF	TGTGCCAGCAGCTCCCTCTCAACTAATGAAAAACTGTTTTTT
few	TRBV6-2/TRBV6-3	TRBJ1-5	-	CASSYLGSRNQPQHF	TGTGCCAGCAGTTACTTGGGATCCCGCAATCAGCCCCAGCATTTT
-	TRBV5-1	TRBJ2-2	TRBD2	CASSLELAGNTGELFF	TGCGCCAGCAGCTTGGAGCTAGCGGGGAACACCGGGGAGCTGTTTTTT
-	TRBV28	TRBJ1-2	-	CASSLPDGGYTF	TGTGCCAGCAGTTTACCCGACGGTGGCTACACCTTC
-	TRBV6-1	TRBJ2-3	-	CASSDRGAMGTDTQYF	TGTGCCAGCAGTGACCGGGGGGCGATGGGCACAGATACGCAGTATTTT
-	TRBV19	TRBJ1-5	-	CASSIATNQPQHF	TGTGCCAGTAGTATCGCCACCAATCAGCCCCAGCATTTT
once	TRBV6-6	TRBJ2-5	TRBD1	CASSYRTGGGETQYF	TGTGCCAGCAGTTACCGGACAGGGGGCGGGGAGACCCAGTACTTC
-	TRBV3-1/TRBV3-2	TRBJ2-7	TRBD2	CASSQEGGLTYEQYF	TGTGCCAGCAGCCAAGAGGGAGGGTTAACCTACGAGCAGTACTTC
once	TRBV9	TRBJ2-1	-	CASSQNPSSYNEQFF	TGTGCCAGCAGCCAGAACCCAAGCTCCTACAATGAGCAGTTCTTC
-	TRBV2	TRBJ2-7	-	CASSRVYEQYF	TGTGCCAGCAGTCGCGTATACGAGCAGTACTTC
-	TRBV2	TRBJ1-4	TRBD1	CASSAQGQMGEKLFF	TGTGCCAGCAGTGCACAGGGGCAAATGGGTGAAAAACTGTTTTTT
-	TRBV5-6	TRBJ1-2	-	CASSIERGNYGYTF	TGTGCCAGCAGCATTGAACGGGGAAACTATGGCTACACCTTC
-	TRBV5-1	TRBJ2-7	TRBD1	CASSLETGNSYEQYF	TGCGCCAGCAGCTTGGAGACAGGGAACTCCTACGAGCAGTACTTC
-	TRBV6-5	TRBJ2-5	-	CATRGRGGRETQYF	TGTGCCACTCGGGGCAGGGGGGGAAGGGAGACCCAGTACTTC
-	TRBV28	TRBJ1-2	-	CASQVQGNYGYTF	TGTGCCAGTCAGGTACAGGGTAACTATGGCTACACCTTC
-	TRBV3-1/TRBV3-2	TRBJ2-5	-	CASSQGTGQETQYF	TGTGCCAGCAGCCAAGGAACGGGCCAAGAGACCCAGTACTTC